The source of this TCR beta chain is a study of post-analysis software for immune sequencing data. Study in general: Recorded disease courses covered relapsing-remitting, secondary progressive and progressive-relapsing multiple sclerosis. Some patients had no subtype annotation.

This clonotype was seen once. No antigen is known for it. cDNA libraries of TCR beta carried unique molecular identifiers. Input amounts of roughly 0.85 to 10 million T cells were used. These gave about 500,000 cDNA molecules, so each molecule approximated one T cell. TCRdb re-analysed the PCR reads in MiXCR, keeping a single row per CDR3 protein. The sample contains about 540,000 distinct CDR3 sequences, about a third of which appear only once. General observations from the study: Controls significantly exceeded multiple sclerosis patients in normalized Chao1 diversity. With TRBV5-6, TRBV5-1 and TRBV20-1 included, about five TRBV segments were more frequent in patients than in controls.

Deletions cut 6 bases from V and 5 bases from J, with 13 bases between. CDR3 length equals 12 residues. Germline lookup yields CDR1 SQVTM and CDR2 ANQGSEA. This sequence joins TRBV29-1 and TRBJ2-5; the D gene could be TRBD1 or TRBD2 (6 bases each). The clonotype originates from a girl aged 2-17 years with multiple sclerosis. Sequences were obtained from blood. CDR3 sequence reads: CSVFLGGETQYF. The CDR3 nucleotides read TGCAGCGTATTCCTAGGGGGGGAGACCCAGTACTTC.